The present T cell receptor (beta chain) was sequenced within a study of T-cell memory formation after mild COVID-19. TCRdb processed the 5' RACE reads anew with MiXCR; each CDR3 protein has one entry. The sample contains 470,000 or so distinct CDR3 sequences, over 15% of which appear only once. In its sample, this clonotype was seen a few times. The CDR3 is 14 amino acids. Germline CDR1 reads SGHDT; CDR2 reads YYEEEE. The V and J ends lost 6 bases and 6 bases respectively, with 16 bases between them. This TCR came from a young man who had mild COVID-19 (a few samples of this study predate the infection). Cell type and time point are not known. The V gene is TRBV5-6, the J gene TRBJ2-1; D is possibly TRBD1 or TRBD2 (5 bases each). Sequencing input: PBMCs or a T cell subset sorted from them (not recorded which). The CDR3: CASTRIGGRNEQFF. CDR3 sequence (DNA): TGTGCCAGCACCCGTATTGGGGGTCGCAATGAGCAGTTCTTC.